The 3 T cell receptor beta chains below come from one sample, sequenced in a study of cytomegalovirus exposure and HLA in healthy donors (dated by TCRdb to 2016 to 2017). Preparation of the library involved the immunoSEQ multiplex PCR assay. A mixture of 60 forward primers for TCR Vbeta segments and 13 reverse primers for TCR Jbeta segments was used in the multiplex PCR. The immuneACCESS repertoire file appears here via TCRdb, limited to in-frame rearrangements. These files lack a portion of the clones; in checked studies, under half of the deficit traces to unresolved V genes, and the cause of the others is not known. The sample includes under 200,000 clones, with 83% observed a single time. Of the sample, 1.7% is held by the ten largest clones. Material: PBMCs. The origin of the receptors is a man aged 35 to 55 in good health and CMV-seropositive.

This sequence joins TRBV5-1 and TRBJ1-1; D ambiguous. Germline V lookup: CDR1 SGHRS, CDR2 YFSETQ. The CDR3 has 13 amino acids. Trimming took off 1 base at V and 1 base at J, with 5 bases between the two ends. CDR3 in amino acids: CASSLLRNTEAFF. CDR3 coding DNA: TGCGCCAGCAGCTTGCTCCGGAACACTGAAGCTTTCTTT.

J is TRBJ1-3 and V is TRBV6-6; 10 bases line up with TRBD1. The CDR3 consists of 15 residues. Germline V gene data show CDR1 as MNHNY and CDR2 as SVGAGI (reference sequence). V trimming: 5 bases; J trimming: 8 bases; junction bases outside the gene matches: 9. CDR3: CASSTPQGQGDTIYF. CDR3 in DNA: TGTGCCAGCAGTACCCCCCAAGGACAGGGGGACACCATATATTTT.

This chain links TRBV5-6 with TRBJ2-5, with 11 bases that match TRBD2. Looked up from germline, CDR1 is SGHDT and CDR2 is YYEEEE. The V and J ends lost 2 bases and 2 bases, in that order; junction bases with no gene match: 5. The CDR3 covers 16 residues. The CDR3 bases are TGTGCCAGCAGCTTTACTAGCGGGAGATCGCAAGAGACCCAGTACTTC. Its translation: CASSFTSGRSQETQYF.